A single sample gave rise to the 14 T cell receptor beta chains below, sequenced in a study of cytomegalovirus exposure and HLA in healthy donors. The PCR ran on 60 Vbeta and 13 Jbeta primers. Sequenced by immunoSEQ multiplex PCR; TCRdb stores in-frame clones only, minus some. The table records roughly 150,000 clones, 76% of them present only once. The sample taken for sequencing was PBMCs. The receptor source for this set is a middle-aged woman in good health and CMV-seronegative.

The rearrangement links TRBV9 to TRBJ1-4; 11 bases map to TRBD1. Germline CDR1 reads SGDLS; CDR2 reads YYNGEE. Trimming took 5 bases from V and 5 from J; bases not matched to a gene: 11. The CDR3 runs to 17 residues. The CDR3: CASSRGTGGPPNEKLFF. DNA of the CDR3: TGTGCCAGCAGTAGGGGGACAGGGGGGCCCCCGAATGAAAAACTGTTTTTT.

The gene calls are TRBV6-4 and TRBJ2-7; 7 nucleotides line up with TRBD2. CDR3 length: 13 residues. The V and J ends lost 6 bases and 0 bases, in that order; junction bases with no gene match: 2. CDR1 MRHNA and CDR2 SNTAGT come from the germline V gene. The CDR3 nucleotides are TGTGCCAGCAGGGGGGGGACCTCCTACGAGCAGTACTTC. Protein: CASRGGTSYEQYF.

This rearrangement joins TRBV10-3 to TRBJ2-3; 9 bases are a match to TRBD2. CDR3 length equals 17 residues. Germline values: CDR1 ENHRY, CDR2 SYGVKD. V shed 0 bases, J shed 2 bases, and the junction held 6 bases outside the gene matches. CDR3 nucleotide sequence: TGTGCCATCAGTGAGTCGATAGCGGGGGATCCCACAGATACGCAGTATTTT. The encoded protein is CAISESIAGDPTDTQYF.

The V and J genes are TRBV2 and TRBJ1-1, with D possibly TRBD1 on 6 matching bases. Between the trimmed V and J ends, which lost 9 bases and 0 bases, there was a span of 11 bases. CDR3 length: 13 amino acids. Looked up from germline, CDR1 is SNHLY and CDR2 is FYNNEI. CDR3 loop: CARTGFMNTEAFF. For the CDR3, the DNA is TGTGCCAGGACAGGCTTTATGAACACTGAAGCTTTCTTT.

This clone was observed a handful of times. The chain employs TRBV18 and TRBJ1-1, with TRBD1 matching over 7 bases. V shed 2 bases, J shed 1 base, and the junction held 4 bases outside the gene matches. This CDR3 has 15 residues. The germline V gene encodes CDR1 KGHSH and CDR2 LQKENI. The CDR3 DNA follows: TGTGCCAGCTCACCAGCGAAGGGGGCGAACACTGAAGCTTTCTTT. Translated: CASSPAKGANTEAFF.

The chain recombines TRBV27 with TRBJ2-7; 10 bases line up with TRBD1. This CDR3 is 15 amino acids long. Germline V gene lookup returns CDR1 MNHEY and CDR2 SMNVEV (reference sequence). V was clipped by 0 bases and J by 3 bases; unmatched bases: 2. CDR3 loop: CASSLSGQGLYEQYF. The CDR3 DNA reads TGTGCCAGCAGTTTATCGGGACAGGGGCTCTACGAGCAGTACTTC.

This clone was counted between two and nine times. The chain employs TRBV5-5 and TRBJ2-7; D possibly corresponds to TRBD2 (5 bases). V was cut by 5 bases and J by 1 base, with 10 bases left in between. Germline V gene sequence: CDR1 SGHKS, CDR2 YYEKEE (reference sequence). This CDR3 region has 13 residues. This CDR3 reads CASRGSDSYEQYF. The DNA for the CDR3 is TGTGCCAGCAGGGGTAGCGATTCCTACGAGCAGTACTTC.

The V call is TRBV10-3, the J call TRBJ2-7, with D possibly being TRBD1 (8 bases). Germline V gene data show CDR1 as ENHRY and CDR2 as SYGVKD. The CDR3 is made up of 12 amino acids. Trimming removed 6 bases at V and 6 bases at J, with 12 bases between. The CDR3 loop reads CAIRQGGTEQYF. Here the CDR3 DNA reads TGTGCCATCAGACAGGGGGGGACCGAGCAGTACTTC.

The chain couples TRBV6-5 to TRBJ1-2, with 8 bases lining up with TRBD1. In germline, CDR1 is MNHEY, CDR2 SVGAGI. V trimming: 5 bases; J trimming: 1 base; junction bases outside the gene matches: 3. This CDR3 region has 14 residues. CDR3 loop: CASSEGQGNYGYTF. The CDR3 DNA is TGTGCCAGCAGTGAAGGACAGGGTAACTATGGCTACACCTTC.

This clone came up a few times. V usage is TRBV27 and J usage is TRBJ2-1; perhaps TRBD1 as D (5 bases). Germline-derived CDR1 and CDR2 are MNHEY and SMNVEV (reference sequence). V was trimmed by 2 bases and J by 15 bases, leaving 17 bases between them. The CDR3 sequence is 13 residues long. CDR3 nucleotides: TGTGCCAGCAGTTTAACCCTCGTGTCAGGGCGGTTCTTC. Its translation: CASSLTLVSGRFF.

The chain combines TRBV4-1 with TRBJ1-5, with unresolved D. V was trimmed by 0 bases and J by 4 bases, leaving 4 bases between them. CDR3 length: 13 amino acids. The germline V gene has CDR1 MGHRA and CDR2 YSYEKL. The CDR3 bases are TGCGCCAGCAGCCAAGAACGGAATCAGCCCCAGCATTTT. It encodes CASSQERNQPQHF.

The J gene is TRBJ1-2, the V gene TRBV10-3; 7 positions match TRBD1. V shed 0 bases and J 10 bases; nucleotides not matched to a gene: 8. The germline gives CDR1 ENHRY, CDR2 SYGVKD. This CDR3 has 14 residues. CDR3 sequence: CAISESGGDPFYTF. CDR3 DNA sequence: TGTGCCATCAGTGAGTCAGGGGGCGATCCTTTCTACACCTTC.

This clone was recorded once. V usage is TRBV28 and J usage is TRBJ1-1, with a tentative D call TRBD1 (5 bases). This CDR3 spans 15 amino acids. V lost 6 bases and J 5 bases, leaving 19 bases between the germline ends. The germline CDR1 and CDR2 sequences are MDHEN and SYDVKM. The CDR3 loop reads CASSPGGQGSTEAFF. The CDR3 DNA reads as TGTGCCAGCAGCCCAGGAGGGCAGGGATCGACTGAAGCTTTCTTT.

The chain has TRBV5-4 and TRBJ2-5, with 7 bases lining up with TRBD2. The CDR3 has 15 amino acids. Germline-derived CDR1 and CDR2 are SGHNT and YYREEE (reference sequence). The ends lost 4 bases at V and 5 bases at J; junction bases unmatched: 11. The CDR3: CASSPSAGDTETQYF. As DNA, the CDR3 is TGTGCCAGCAGCCCCTCGGCGGGGGATACGGAGACCCAGTACTTC.